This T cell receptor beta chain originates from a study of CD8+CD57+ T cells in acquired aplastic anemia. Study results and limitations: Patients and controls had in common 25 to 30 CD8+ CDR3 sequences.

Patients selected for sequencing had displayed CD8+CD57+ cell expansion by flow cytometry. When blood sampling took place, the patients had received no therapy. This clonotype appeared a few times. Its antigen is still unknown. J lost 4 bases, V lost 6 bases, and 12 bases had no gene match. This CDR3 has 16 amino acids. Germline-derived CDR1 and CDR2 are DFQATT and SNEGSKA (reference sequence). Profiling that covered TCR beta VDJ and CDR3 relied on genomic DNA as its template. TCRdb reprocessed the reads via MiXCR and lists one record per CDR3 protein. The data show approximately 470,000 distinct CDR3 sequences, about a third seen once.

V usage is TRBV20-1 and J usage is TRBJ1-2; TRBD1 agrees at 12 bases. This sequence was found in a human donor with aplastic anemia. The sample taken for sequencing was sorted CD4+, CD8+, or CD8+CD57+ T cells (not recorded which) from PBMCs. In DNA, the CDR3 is TGCAGTGCCATGGGACAGGGGGCGACTTCCACCTATGGCTACACCTTC. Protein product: CSAMGQGATSTYGYTF.